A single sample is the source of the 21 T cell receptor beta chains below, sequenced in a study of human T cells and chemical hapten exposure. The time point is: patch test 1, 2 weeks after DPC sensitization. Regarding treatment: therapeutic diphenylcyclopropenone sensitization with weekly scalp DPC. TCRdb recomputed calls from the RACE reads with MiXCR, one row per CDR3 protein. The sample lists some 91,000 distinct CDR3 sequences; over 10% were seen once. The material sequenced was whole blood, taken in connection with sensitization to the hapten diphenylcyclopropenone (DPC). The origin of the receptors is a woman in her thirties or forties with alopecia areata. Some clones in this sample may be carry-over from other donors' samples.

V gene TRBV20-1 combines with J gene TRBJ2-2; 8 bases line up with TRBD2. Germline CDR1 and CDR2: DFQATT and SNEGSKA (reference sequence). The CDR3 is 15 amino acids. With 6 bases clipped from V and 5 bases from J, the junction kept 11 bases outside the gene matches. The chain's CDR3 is CSALHSGTMTGELFF. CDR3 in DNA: TGCAGTGCCCTCCATAGCGGGACTATGACCGGGGAGCTGTTTTTT.

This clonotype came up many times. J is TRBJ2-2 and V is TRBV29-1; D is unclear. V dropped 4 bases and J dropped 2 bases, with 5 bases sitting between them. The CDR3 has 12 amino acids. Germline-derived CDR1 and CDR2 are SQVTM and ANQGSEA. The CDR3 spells CSVGLNTGELFF. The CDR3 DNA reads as TGCAGCGTTGGATTAAACACCGGGGAGCTGTTTTTT.

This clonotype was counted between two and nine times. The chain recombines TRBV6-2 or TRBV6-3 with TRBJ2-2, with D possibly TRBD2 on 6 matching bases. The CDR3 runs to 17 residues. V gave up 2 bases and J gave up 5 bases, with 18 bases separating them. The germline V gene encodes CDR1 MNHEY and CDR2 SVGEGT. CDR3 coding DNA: TGTGCCAGCAGTTACCGTCGGGAGCCCTCCAGGACCGGGGAGCTGTTTTTT. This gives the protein CASSYRREPSRTGELFF.

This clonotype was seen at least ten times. The CDR3: CASSQSGLLSGNTIYF. Written as DNA, the CDR3 is TGTGCCAGCAGCCAGAGCGGCCTTCTCTCTGGAAACACCATATATTTT. The gene calls are TRBV4-2 and TRBJ1-3, with unresolved D. CDR3 length equals 16 residues. Trimming removed 3 bases at V and 0 bases at J, with 12 bases between. The germline CDR1 and CDR2 sequences are LGHNA and YNFKEQ.

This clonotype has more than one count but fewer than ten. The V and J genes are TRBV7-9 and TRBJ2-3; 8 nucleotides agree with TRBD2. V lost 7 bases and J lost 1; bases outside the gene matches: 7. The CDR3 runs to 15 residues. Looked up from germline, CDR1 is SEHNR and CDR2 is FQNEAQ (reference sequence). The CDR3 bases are TGTGCCAGCAACCTTAATAGCGGGGGCACAGATACGCAGTATTTT. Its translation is CASNLNSGGTDTQYF.

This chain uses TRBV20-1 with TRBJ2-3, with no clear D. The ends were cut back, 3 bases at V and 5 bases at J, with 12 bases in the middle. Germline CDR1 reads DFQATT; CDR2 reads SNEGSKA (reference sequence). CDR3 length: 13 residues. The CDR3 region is CSASYNLRDTQYF. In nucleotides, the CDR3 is TGCAGTGCTAGTTACAACCTGAGAGATACGCAGTATTTT.

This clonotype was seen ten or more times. CDR3 nucleotides: TGTGCCAGCAGTTTAAATCCATATGGGGGGTTGATTGGCTACACCTTC. Translated, it gives CASSLNPYGGLIGYTF. The V call is TRBV28, the J call TRBJ1-2, with D possibly being TRBD1 (5 bases). Germline CDR1 MDHEN, CDR2 SYDVKM. Deletions cut 2 bases from V and 7 bases from J, with 20 bases between. The CDR3 runs 16 residues.

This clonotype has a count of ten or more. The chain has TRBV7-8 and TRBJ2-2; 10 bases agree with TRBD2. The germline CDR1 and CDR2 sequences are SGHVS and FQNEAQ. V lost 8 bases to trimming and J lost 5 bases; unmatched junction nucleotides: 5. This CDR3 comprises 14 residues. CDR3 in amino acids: CASQQAGGTGELFF. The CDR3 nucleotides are TGTGCCAGCCAACAAGCGGGGGGGACCGGGGAGCTGTTTTTT.

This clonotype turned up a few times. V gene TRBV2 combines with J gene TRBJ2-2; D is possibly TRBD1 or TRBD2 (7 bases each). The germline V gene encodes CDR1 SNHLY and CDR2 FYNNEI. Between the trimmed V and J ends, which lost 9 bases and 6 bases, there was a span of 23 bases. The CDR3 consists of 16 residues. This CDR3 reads CASRRQGGSNPGELFF. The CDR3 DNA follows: TGTGCCAGTAGGAGACAGGGCGGGAGTAACCCCGGGGAGCTGTTTTTT.

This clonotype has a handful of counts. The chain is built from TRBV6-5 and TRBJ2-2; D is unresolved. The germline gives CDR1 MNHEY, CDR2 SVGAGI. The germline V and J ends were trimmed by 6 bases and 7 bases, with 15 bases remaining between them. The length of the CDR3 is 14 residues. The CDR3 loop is CASSLALAVGELFF. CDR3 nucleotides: TGTGCCAGCAGCCTTGCCTTAGCTGTCGGGGAGCTGTTTTTT.

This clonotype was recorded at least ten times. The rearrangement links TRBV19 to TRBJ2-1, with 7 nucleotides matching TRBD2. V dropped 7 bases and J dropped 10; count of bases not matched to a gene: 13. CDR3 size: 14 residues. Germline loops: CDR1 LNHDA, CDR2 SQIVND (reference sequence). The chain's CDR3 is CASKNQRGGNEQFF. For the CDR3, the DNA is TGTGCCAGTAAAAACCAAAGGGGAGGGAACGAGCAGTTCTTC.

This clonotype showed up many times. CDR3 protein: CASSPQRESYNEQFF. In DNA form, the CDR3 reads TGTGCCAGCAGTCCACAGCGGGAGTCCTACAATGAGCAGTTCTTC. The chain recombines TRBV12-3 or TRBV12-4 with TRBJ2-1, with TRBD2 matching over 8 bases. This CDR3 has 15 residues. J gave up 1 base and V 5 bases, and 4 bases lay outside the gene matches.

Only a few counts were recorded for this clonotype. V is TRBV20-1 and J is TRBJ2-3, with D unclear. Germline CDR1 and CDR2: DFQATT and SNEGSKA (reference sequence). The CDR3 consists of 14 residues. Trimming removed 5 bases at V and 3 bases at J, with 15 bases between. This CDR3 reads CSARSTLGTDTQYF. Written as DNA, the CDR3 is TGCAGTGCTCGGTCCACCTTGGGGACAGATACGCAGTATTTT.

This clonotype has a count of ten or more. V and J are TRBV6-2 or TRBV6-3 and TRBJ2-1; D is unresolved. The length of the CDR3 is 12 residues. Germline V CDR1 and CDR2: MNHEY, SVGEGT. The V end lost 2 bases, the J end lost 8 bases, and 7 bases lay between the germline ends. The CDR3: CASSYPTDEQFF. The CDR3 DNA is TGTGCCAGCAGTTACCCAACCGATGAGCAGTTCTTC.

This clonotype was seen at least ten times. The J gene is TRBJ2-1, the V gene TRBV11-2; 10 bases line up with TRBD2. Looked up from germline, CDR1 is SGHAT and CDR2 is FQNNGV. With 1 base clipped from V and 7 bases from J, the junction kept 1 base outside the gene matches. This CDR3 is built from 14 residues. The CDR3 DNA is TGTGCCAGCAGCTTAGTGACTAGCGGGAATGAGCAGTTCTTC. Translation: CASSLVTSGNEQFF.

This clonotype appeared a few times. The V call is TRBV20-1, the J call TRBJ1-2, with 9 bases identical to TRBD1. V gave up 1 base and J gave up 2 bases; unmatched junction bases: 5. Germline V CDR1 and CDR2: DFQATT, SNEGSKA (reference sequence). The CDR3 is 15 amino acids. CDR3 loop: CSARVRTGANYGYTF. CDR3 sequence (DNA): TGCAGTGCTAGAGTTCGGACAGGGGCAAACTATGGCTACACCTTC.

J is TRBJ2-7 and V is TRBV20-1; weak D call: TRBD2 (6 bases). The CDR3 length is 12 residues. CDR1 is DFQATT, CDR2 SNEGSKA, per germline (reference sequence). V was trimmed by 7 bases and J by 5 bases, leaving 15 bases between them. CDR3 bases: TGCAGTGTATCACTCTCTAGCGACGAGCAGTACTTC. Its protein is CSVSLSSDEQYF.

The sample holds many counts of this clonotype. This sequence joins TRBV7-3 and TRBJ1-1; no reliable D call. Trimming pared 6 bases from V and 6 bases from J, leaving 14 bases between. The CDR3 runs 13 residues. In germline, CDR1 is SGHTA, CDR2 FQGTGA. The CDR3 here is CASSTFEGSEAFF. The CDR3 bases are TGTGCCAGCAGTACGTTCGAGGGATCTGAAGCTTTCTTT.

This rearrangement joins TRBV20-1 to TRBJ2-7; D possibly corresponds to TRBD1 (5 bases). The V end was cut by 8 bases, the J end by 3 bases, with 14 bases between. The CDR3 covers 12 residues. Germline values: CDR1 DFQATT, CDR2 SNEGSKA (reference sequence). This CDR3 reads CSSYPRGYEQYF. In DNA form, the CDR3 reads TGCAGTTCCTACCCTAGGGGCTACGAGCAGTACTTC.

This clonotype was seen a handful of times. In nucleotides, the CDR3 is TGTGCCAGCAGCTCTCTGAGGACAGGGCGTGAGCAGTTCTTC. As protein: CASSSLRTGREQFF. The J gene is TRBJ2-1, the V gene TRBV7-9, with 8 bases identical to TRBD1. Germline CDR1 is SEHNR and CDR2 is FQNEAQ (reference sequence). V gave up 4 bases and J gave up 9 bases; unmatched junction bases: 8. The CDR3 has 14 amino acids. Combining the CDR3 with reference TRBV7-9 and TRBJ2-1 gives the whole variable domain DTGVSQNPRHKITKRGQNVTFRCDPISEHNRLYWYRQTLGQGPEFLTYFQNEAQLEKSRLLSDRFSAERPKGSFSTLEIQRTEQGDSAMYLCASSSLRTGREQFFGPGTRLTVL.

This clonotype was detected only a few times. CDR3 coding DNA: TGTGCCAGCAAAGACTCACTCTCCTATAATTCACCCCTCCACTTT. Amino acids: CASKDSLSYNSPLHF. This rearrangement joins TRBV25-1 to TRBJ1-6; D not certain. There are 15 residues in the CDR3. CDR1 and CDR2 (germline): MGHDK, SYGVNS. V lost 7 bases and J 0 bases, leaving 10 bases between the germline ends.